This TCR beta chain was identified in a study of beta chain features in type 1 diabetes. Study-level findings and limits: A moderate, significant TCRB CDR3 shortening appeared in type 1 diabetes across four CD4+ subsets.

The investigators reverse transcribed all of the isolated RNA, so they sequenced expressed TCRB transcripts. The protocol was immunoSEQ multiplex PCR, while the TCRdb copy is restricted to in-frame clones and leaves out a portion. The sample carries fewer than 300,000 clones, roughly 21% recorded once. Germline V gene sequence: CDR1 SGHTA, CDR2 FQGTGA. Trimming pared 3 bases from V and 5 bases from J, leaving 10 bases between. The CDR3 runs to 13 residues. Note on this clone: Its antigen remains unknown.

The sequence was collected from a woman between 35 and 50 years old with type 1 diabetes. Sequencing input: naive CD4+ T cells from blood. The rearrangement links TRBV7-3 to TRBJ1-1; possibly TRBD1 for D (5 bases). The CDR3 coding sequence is TGTGCCAGCAGCTTCCAGGGAGGAACTGAAGCTTTCTTT. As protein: CASSFQGGTEAFF.